The present T cell receptor (beta chain) was sequenced within a study of tumor-infiltrating lymphocytes in primary liver carcinoma. Study findings and constraints: Against blood, tumors held a significantly higher top-250-clone fraction (p = 0.039). Among top clones, only about 8-25% appeared in all five tumor regions.

As concerns this clonotype: Its antigen remains unknown. This clone may be a read error of a much larger clone one base away.

This CDR3 region has 13 residues. The germline V gene has CDR1 MDHEN and CDR2 SYDVKM. Starting material for RNA and DNA co-extraction consisted of roughly 19-34 mg of unsorted bulk tissue. TCR beta cDNA was reverse-transcribed from about 550 ng of total RNA. The reaction used a constant-region primer and ProtoScript II reverse transcriptase. ARM-PCR, slightly modified, supplied the TCR beta libraries through three nested multiplex PCR rounds. TRBV1-TRBV30 forward and Cbeta reverse primers drove the first two roughly 10-cycle rounds. TCRdb re-derived calls from the multiplex PCR reads in MiXCR, one entry per CDR3 protein. Seen here are around 78,000 distinct CDR3 sequences, around 75% observed once, and the top ten hold roughly 13%.

The sequence was obtained from a woman aged 55-69 years with primary liver carcinoma and hepatitis B virus infection. This chain connects TRBV28 to TRBJ2-7, with 7 positions matching TRBD2. Sequenced input: liver tumor tissue from sampling region 4. Subset meaning: tumor region T4, right-lateral pole. The DNA for the CDR3 is TGTGCCAGCAGTAGCGGGATCCCCTACAAGCAGTACTTC. Translated: CASSSGIPYKQYF.